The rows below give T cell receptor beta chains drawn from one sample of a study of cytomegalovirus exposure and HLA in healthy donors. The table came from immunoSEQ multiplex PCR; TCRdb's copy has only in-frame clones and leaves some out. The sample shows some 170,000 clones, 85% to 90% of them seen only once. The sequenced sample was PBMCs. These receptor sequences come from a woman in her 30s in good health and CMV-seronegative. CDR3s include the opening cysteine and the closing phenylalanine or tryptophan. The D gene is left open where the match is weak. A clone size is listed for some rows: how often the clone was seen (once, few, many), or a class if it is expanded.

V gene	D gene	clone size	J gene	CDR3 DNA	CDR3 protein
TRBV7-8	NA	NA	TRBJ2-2	TGTGCCAGCAGCTTAAGGCTAGGGGTGCTCACCGGGGAGCTGTTTTTT	CASSLRLGVLTGELFF
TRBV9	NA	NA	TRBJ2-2	TGTGCCAGCAGCGTACGTACCGGGGAGCTGTTTTTT	CASSVRTGELFF
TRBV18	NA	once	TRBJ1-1	TGTGCCAGCTCACCACCAAGGCTTCCGGGGTTTGACACTGAAGCTTTCTTT	CASSPPRLPGFDTEAFF
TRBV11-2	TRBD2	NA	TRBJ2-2	TGTGCCAGCAGCTCCCTGCGGGCTAGCGGGGGGGTGGTCGGGGAGCTGTTTTTT	CASSSLRASGGVVGELFF
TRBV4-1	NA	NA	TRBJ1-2	TGCGCCAGCAGCCAAGGACGGGACACCACGCTTGGCTACACCTTC	CASSQGRDTTLGYTF
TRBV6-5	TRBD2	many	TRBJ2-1	TGTGCCAGCAGTTTAACGGGGGGGCCCGGTGAGCAGTTCTTC	CASSLTGGPGEQFF
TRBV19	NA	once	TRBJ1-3	TGTGCCAGTAATGCAGACTGGAGCTTCGGAAACACCATATATTTT	CASNADWSFGNTIYF
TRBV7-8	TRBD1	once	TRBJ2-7	TGTGCCAGCAGCTTATTCGGGACAGGGGGTTCTCTCGAAGAGCAGTACTTC	CASSLFGTGGSLEEQYF
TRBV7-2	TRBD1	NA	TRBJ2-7	TGTGCCAGCAGCTGGGGGACAGGGGGGCCCTACGAGCAGTACTTC	CASSWGTGGPYEQYF
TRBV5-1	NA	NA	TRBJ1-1	TGCGCCAGCAGTATGAACACTGAAGCTTTCTTT	CASSMNTEAFF
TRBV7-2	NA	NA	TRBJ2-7	TGTGCCAGCAGCTTAGCGACAGGACGCTACGAGCAGTACTTC	CASSLATGRYEQYF
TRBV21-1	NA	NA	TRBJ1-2	TGTGCCAGCAGCCCGAGAAGGTGCGGTCCTAACTATGGCTACACCTTC	CASSPRRCGPNYGYTF
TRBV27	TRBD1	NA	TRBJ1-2	TGTGCCAGCAGTTTGGGAGGACAGGGCTATGGCTACACCTTC	CASSLGGQGYGYTF
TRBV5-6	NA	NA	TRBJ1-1	TGTGCCAGCAGCTTGGCTGGGACACGCGGAGTCCACACTGAAGCTTTCTTT	CASSLAGTRGVHTEAFF
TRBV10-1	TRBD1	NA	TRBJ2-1	TGCGCCAGCAGTCATAGGACAGGTTCTAATGAGCAGTTCTTC	CASSHRTGSNEQFF
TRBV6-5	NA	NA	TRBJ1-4	TGTGCCAGCAGTGGGACAAGCAGGGGAAATGAAAAACTGTTTTTT	CASSGTSRGNEKLFF
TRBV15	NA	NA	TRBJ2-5	TGTGCCACCAGTGTTGGCGGGGTGGGAGAGACCCAGTACTTC	CATSVGGVGETQYF
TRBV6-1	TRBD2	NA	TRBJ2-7	TGTGCCAGCAGCGAATCTAGCGGGGGGGCCTACGAGCAGTACTTC	CASSESSGGAYEQYF
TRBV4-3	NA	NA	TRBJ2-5	TGCGCCAGCAGCCAAGGGGGGGGGCGGGAGACCCAGTACTTC	CASSQGGGRETQYF
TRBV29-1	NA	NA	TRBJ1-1	TGCAGCGTTAAACCTCTTTGGGCCGCTTTCTTT	CSVKPLWAAFF
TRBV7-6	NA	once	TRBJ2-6	TGTGCCAGCAGCTGGCAGACAGCCTCTGGGGCCAACGTCCTGACTTTC	CASSWQTASGANVLTF
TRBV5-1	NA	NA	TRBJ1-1	TGCGCCAGCAGCTTGTGGCAGTTCGGGACTGAAGCTTTCTTT	CASSLWQFGTEAFF
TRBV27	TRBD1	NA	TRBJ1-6	TGTGCCAGCAGTGGACAGGGGGGAAATTCACCCCTCCACTTT	CASSGQGGNSPLHF
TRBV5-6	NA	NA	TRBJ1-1	TGTGCCAGCAGCAGACAGCTAAACACTGAAGCTTTCTTT	CASSRQLNTEAFF
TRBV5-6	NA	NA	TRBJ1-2	TGTGCCAGCAGCCAAAATATAGGGGTCTACTATGGCTACACCTTC	CASSQNIGVYYGYTF
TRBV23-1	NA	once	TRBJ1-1	TGCGCCAGCAAATACCCGGATCAGGGAACTGAAGCTTTCTTT	CASKYPDQGTEAFF
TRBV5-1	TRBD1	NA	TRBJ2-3	TGCGCCAGCAGCTTGGTGGGACAGATGCCAGATACGCAGTATTTT	CASSLVGQMPDTQYF
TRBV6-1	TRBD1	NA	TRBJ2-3	TGTGCCAGCAGTGAAGGGCAAGGGGGCCCGATCACAGATACGCAGTATTTT	CASSEGQGGPITDTQYF
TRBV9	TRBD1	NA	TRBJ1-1	TGTGCCAGCAGCCCAGGGACAGCGAACACTGAAGCTTTCTTT	CASSPGTANTEAFF
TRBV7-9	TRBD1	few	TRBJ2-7	TGTGCCAGCAGCCTCCTCGAGGGGGCTAGATACGAGCAGTACTTC	CASSLLEGARYEQYF
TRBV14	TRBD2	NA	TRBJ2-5	TGTGCCAGCAGCCAATCGGGACTAGCGGTGCGGGAGACCCAGTACTTC	CASSQSGLAVRETQYF
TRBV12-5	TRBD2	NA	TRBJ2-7	TGTGCTAGTGGTCCGGCGGGGGGTGAGCAGTACTTC	CASGPAGGEQYF
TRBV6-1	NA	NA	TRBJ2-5	TGTGCCAGCAGTGAATTAGCGCAAGAGACCCAGTACTTC	CASSELAQETQYF
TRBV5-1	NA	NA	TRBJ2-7	TGCGCCAGCAGCCCCGACAGGAGTAACTCCTACGAGCAGTACTTC	CASSPDRSNSYEQYF
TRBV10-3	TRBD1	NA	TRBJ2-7	TGTGCCATCAGTGAGACCGAGACAGGGGTCTACGAGCAGTACTTC	CAISETETGVYEQYF
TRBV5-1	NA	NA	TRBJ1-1	TGCGCCAGCAGCATCCGTCCGGGGGGCCTAGGCACTGAAGCTTTCTTT	CASSIRPGGLGTEAFF
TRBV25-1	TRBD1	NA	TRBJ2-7	TGTGCCAGCAGTGACCCGTCGACAGGGAGCTACGAGCAGTACTTC	CASSDPSTGSYEQYF
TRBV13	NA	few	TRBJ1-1	TGTGCCAGCAGCTTACCCCCGCGTGAAGCTTTCTTT	CASSLPPREAFF
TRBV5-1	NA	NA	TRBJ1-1	TGCGCCAGCAGCTTGTGGGAGGGGACTGAAGCTTTCTTT	CASSLWEGTEAFF
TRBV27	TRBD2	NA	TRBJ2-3	TGTGCCAGCACAGGGACTAGCGGGCACAACACAGATACGCAGTATTTT	CASTGTSGHNTDTQYF
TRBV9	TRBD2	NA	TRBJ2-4	TGTGCCAGCAGCGTAGCCCCTAGCGGGACCATTCAGTACTTC	CASSVAPSGTIQYF
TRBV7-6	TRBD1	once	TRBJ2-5	TGTGCCAGCAGCTGGACAGGGGCGGGGACCCAGTACTTC	CASSWTGAGTQYF
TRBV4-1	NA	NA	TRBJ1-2	TGCGCCAGCAGCCAAGGGGGGGGGCCGGGGGGCTATGGCTACACCTTC	CASSQGGGPGGYGYTF
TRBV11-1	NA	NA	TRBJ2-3	TGTGCCAGCAGCCTGAGTCCCACAGATACGCAGTATTTT	CASSLSPTDTQYF
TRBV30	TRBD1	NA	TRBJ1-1	TGTGCCTGGAGTGAAGGGACAGGCCTGGCTGAAGCTTTCTTT	CAWSEGTGLAEAFF
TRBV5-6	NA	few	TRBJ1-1	TGTGCCAGCAGCTTAGGGGCTGAAGCTTTCTTT	CASSLGAEAFF
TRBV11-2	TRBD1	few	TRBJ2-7	TGTGCCAGCAGCTTGAGGACAGGGGTTTCGTACGAGCAGTACTTC	CASSLRTGVSYEQYF
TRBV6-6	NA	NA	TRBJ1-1	TGTGCCAGCAGCCTAGGCGTCACTGAAGCTTTCTTT	CASSLGVTEAFF
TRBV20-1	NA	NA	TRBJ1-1	TGCAGTGCTTTTCATTACACTGAAGCTTTCTTT	CSAFHYTEAFF
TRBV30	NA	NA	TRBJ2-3	TGTGCCTGCGGAGGCTTTAGCACAGATACGCAGTATTTT	CACGGFSTDTQYF
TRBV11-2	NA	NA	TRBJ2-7	TGTGCCAGCAGCGCCCCGTGGTCGGTCGAGCAGTACTTC	CASSAPWSVEQYF
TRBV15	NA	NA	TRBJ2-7	TGTGCCACCAGCAGAGATCCGAATGTGGCCGTCTACGAGCAGTACTTC	CATSRDPNVAVYEQYF